This T cell receptor beta chain was retrieved from a study of OX40 agonist ivuxolimab in advanced cancers. Clones were read by immunoSEQ multiplex PCR, and TCRdb kept only the in-frame ones, dropping some. Altogether around 56,000 clones are present, roughly 86% being singletons, with the ten largest covering 11%. This TCR was recovered from an adult with an advanced solid tumor such as melanoma, head and neck, liver or kidney cancer. This material consisted of CD4+ or CD8+ T cells sorted from blood, taken in a trial of the OX40 agonist ivuxolimab.

CDR3 coding DNA: TGCGCCAGCAGCCCAACTAGCGGGCTCTACAATGAGCAGTTCTTC. Protein product: CASSPTSGLYNEQFF. The chain uses TRBV4-3 and TRBJ2-1; 9 bases are a match to TRBD2. CDR1 and CDR2 from the germline V gene are LGHNA and YSLEER. The ends lost 4 bases at V and 3 bases at J; junction bases unmatched: 4. The CDR3 covers 15 residues.